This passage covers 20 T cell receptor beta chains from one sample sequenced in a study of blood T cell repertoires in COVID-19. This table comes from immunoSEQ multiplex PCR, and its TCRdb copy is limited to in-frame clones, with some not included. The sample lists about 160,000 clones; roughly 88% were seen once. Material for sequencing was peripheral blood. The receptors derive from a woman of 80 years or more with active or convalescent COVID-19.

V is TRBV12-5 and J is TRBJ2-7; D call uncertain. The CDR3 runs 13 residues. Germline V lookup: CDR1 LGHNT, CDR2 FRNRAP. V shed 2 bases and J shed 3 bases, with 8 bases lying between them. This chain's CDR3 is CASGLLAGYEQYF. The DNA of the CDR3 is TGTGCTAGTGGTTTGCTCGCCGGCTACGAGCAGTACTTC.

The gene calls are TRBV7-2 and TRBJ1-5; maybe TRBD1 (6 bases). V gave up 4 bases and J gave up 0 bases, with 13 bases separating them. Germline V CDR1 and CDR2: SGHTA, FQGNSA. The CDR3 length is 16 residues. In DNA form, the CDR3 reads TGTGCCAGCAGCTCGACCGGGACAAGTAGCAATCAGCCCCAGCATTTT. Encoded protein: CASSSTGTSSNQPQHF.

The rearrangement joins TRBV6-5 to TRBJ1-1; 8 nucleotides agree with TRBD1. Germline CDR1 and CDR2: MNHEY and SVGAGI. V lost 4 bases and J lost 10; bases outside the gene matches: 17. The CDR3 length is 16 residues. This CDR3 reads CASSFTQGAQGSRAFF. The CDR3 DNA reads TGTGCCAGCAGTTTCACTCAGGGGGCGCAAGGGTCACGAGCTTTCTTT.

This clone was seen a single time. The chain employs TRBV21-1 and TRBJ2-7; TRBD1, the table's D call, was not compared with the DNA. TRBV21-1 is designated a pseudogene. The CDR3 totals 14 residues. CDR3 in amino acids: CASSKGTAFYEQYF. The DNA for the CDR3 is TGTGCCAGCAGCAAAGGGACAGCCTTCTACGAGCAGTACTTC.

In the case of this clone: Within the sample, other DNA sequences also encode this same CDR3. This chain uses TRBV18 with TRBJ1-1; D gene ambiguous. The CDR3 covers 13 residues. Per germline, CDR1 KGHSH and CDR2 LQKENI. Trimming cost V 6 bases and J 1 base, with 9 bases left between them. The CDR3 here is CASSPGGNTEAFF. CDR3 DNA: TGTGCCAGCTCTCCCGGCGGGAACACTGAAGCTTTCTTT.

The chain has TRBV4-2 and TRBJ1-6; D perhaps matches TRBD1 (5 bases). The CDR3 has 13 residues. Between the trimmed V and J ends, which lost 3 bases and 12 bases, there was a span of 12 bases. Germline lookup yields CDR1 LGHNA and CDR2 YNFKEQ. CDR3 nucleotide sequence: TGTGCCAGCAGCCAGGAGGGGCTTCGACCCCTCCACTTT. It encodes CASSQEGLRPLHF.

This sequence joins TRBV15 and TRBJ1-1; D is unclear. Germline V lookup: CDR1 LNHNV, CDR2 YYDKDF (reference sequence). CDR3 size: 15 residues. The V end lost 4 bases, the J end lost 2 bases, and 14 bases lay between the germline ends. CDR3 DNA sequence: TGTGCCACCAGCAATCCCACCAGACTCAACACTGAAGCTTTCTTT. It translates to CATSNPTRLNTEAFF. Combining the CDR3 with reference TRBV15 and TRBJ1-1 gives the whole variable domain DAMVIQNPRYQVTQFGKPVTLSCSQTLNHNVMYWYQQKSSQAPKLLFHYYDKDFNNEADTPDNFQSRRPNTSFCFLDIRSPGLGDTAMYLCATSNPTRLNTEAFFGQGTRLTVV.

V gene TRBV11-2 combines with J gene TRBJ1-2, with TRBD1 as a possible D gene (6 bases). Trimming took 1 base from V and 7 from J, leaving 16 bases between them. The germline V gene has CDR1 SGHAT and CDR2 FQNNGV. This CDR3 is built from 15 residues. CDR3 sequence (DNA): TGTGCCAGCAGCTTAGTAGGGGGGGGTTCCTCTGGCTACACCTTC. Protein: CASSLVGGGSSGYTF.

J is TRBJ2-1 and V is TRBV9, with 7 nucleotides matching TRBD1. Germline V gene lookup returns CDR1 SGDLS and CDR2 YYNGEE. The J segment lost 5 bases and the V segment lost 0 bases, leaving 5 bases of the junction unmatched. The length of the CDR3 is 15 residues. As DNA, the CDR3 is TGTGCCAGCAGCGTAGACGGGACAGTTAACAATGAGCAGTTCTTC. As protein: CASSVDGTVNNEQFF.

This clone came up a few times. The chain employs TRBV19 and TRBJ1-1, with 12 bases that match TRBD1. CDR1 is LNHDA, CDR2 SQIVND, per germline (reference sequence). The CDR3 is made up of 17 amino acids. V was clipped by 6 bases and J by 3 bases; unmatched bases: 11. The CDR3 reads CASRKRDRGLGDTEAFF. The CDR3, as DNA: TGTGCCAGTAGAAAACGGGACAGGGGGCTGGGGGACACTGAAGCTTTCTTT. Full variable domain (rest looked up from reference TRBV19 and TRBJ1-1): DGGITQSPKYLFRKEGQNVTLSCEQNLNHDAMYWYRQDPGQGLRLIYYSQIVNDFQKGDIAEGYSVSREKKESFPLTVTSAQKNPTAFYLCASRKRDRGLGDTEAFFGQGTRLTVV.

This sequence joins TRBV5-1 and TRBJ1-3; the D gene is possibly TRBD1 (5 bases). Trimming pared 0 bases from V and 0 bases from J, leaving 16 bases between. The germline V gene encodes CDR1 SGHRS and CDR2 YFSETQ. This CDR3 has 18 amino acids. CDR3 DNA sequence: TGCGCCAGCAGCTTGGGCCCCTCCACAGGAAGCTCTGGAAACACCATATATTTT. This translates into CASSLGPSTGSSGNTIYF.

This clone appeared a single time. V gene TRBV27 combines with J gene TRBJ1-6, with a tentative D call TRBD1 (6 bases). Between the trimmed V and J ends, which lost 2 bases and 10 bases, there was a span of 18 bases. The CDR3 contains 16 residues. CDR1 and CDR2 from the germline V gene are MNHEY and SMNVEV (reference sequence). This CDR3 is CASSLATYREGSPLHF. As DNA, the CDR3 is TGTGCCAGCAGTTTAGCGACCTACAGGGAGGGCTCACCCCTCCACTTT.

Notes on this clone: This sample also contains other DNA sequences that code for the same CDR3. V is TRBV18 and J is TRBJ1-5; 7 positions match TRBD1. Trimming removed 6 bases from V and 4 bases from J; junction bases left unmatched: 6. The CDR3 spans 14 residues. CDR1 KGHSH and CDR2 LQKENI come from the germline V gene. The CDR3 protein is CASSPTGVNQPQHF. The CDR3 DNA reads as TGTGCCAGCTCCCCCACAGGGGTTAATCAGCCCCAGCATTTT.

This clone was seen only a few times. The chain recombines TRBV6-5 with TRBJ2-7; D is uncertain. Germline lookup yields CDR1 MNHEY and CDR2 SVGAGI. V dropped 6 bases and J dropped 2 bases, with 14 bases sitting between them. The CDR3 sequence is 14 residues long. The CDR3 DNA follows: TGTGCCAGCAGGCAGACGATTGGAGCCTACGAGCAGTACTTC. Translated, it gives CASRQTIGAYEQYF.

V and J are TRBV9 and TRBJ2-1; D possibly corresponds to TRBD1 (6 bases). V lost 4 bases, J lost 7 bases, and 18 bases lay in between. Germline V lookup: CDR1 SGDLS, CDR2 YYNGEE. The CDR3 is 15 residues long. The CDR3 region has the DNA TGTGCCAGCAGCCAAGGGGGTAAGACAACTAATGAGCAGTTCTTC. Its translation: CASSQGGKTTNEQFF.

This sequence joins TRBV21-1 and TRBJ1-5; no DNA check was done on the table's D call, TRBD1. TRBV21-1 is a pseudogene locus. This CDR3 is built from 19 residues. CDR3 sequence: CASSKGDRGQVTSNQPQHF. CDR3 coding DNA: TGTGCCAGCAGCAAAGGGGACAGGGGGCAGGTTACTAGCAATCAGCCCCAGCATTTT.

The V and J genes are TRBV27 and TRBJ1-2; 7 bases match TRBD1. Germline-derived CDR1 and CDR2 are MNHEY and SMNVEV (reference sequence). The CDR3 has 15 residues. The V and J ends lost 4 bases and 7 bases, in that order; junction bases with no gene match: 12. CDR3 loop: CASSSDRALISGYTF. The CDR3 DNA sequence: TGTGCCAGCAGTTCAGACAGGGCACTTATCTCTGGCTACACCTTC.

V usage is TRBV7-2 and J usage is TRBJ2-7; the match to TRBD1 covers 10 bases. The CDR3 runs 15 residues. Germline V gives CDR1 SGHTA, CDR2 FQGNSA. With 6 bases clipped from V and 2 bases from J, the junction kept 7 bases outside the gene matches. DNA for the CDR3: TGTGCCAGCAGTCCCGGGACAGGGGTTCCCTACGAGCAGTACTTC. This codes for CASSPGTGVPYEQYF.

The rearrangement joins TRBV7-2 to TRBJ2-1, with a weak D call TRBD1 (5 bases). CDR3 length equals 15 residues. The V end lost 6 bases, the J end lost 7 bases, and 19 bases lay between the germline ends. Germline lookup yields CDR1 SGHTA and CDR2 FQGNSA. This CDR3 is CASSYAGSKINEQFF. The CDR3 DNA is TGTGCCAGCAGTTACGCAGGGTCCAAGATTAATGAGCAGTTCTTC.

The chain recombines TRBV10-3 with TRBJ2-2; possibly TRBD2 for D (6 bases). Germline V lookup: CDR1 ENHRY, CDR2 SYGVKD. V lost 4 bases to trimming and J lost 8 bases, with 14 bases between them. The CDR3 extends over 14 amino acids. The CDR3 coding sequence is TGTGCCATCAGTGTTAACGGAGGAGGGGGGGAGCTGTTTTTT. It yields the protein CAISVNGGGGELFF.